These 26 T cell receptor beta chains were all obtained from the same sample, sequenced in a study of blood T cell repertoires in COVID-19. TCRdb's copy holds only in-frame clones and misses some; the assay was immunoSEQ multiplex PCR. The data hold around 250,000 clones, with around 88% observed a single time. Material: peripheral blood. The source is a man older than 75 with acute or convalescent COVID-19.

The chain joins TRBV21-1 to TRBJ1-5; no check of the table's D call, TRBD1, against the DNA was made. TRBV21-1 is described as a pseudogene. The CDR3 length is 13 residues. CDR3 sequence: CASSGPLCQPQHF. In nucleotides, the CDR3 is TGTGCCAGCAGCGGCCCCTTGTGCCAGCCCCAGCATTTT.

The chain carries TRBV5-6 and TRBJ1-2; 8 positions agree with TRBD1. The CDR3 length is 16 residues. Looked up from germline, CDR1 is SGHDT and CDR2 is YYEEEE. The ends lost 3 bases at V and 0 bases at J; junction bases unmatched: 7. CDR3 sequence: CASSSRDRFSNYGYTF. Here the CDR3 DNA reads TGTGCCAGCAGCTCCCGGGACAGGTTTTCTAACTATGGCTACACCTTC.

This sequence joins TRBV24-1 and TRBJ1-2; 9 bases are shared with TRBD1. This CDR3 has 15 amino acids. Germline loops: CDR1 KGHDR, CDR2 SFDVKD. V shed 3 bases, J shed 4 bases, and the junction held 5 bases outside the gene matches. The CDR3 DNA reads TGTGCCACCAGTGATGGGGGACAGGGAGGCTATGGCTACACCTTC. The encoded protein is CATSDGGQGGYGYTF.

The gene calls are TRBV12-5 and TRBJ2-2; 7 bases are a match to TRBD1. The CDR3 runs 15 residues. Germline lookup yields CDR1 LGHNT and CDR2 FRNRAP. J lost 6 bases, V lost 3 bases, and 7 bases had no gene match. The CDR3 DNA sequence: TGTGCTAGTGGTTTAGAGGGGGCGACGGCCGGGGAGCTGTTTTTT. Its protein is CASGLEGATAGELFF.

The chain combines TRBV27 with TRBJ2-2, with 9 bases that match TRBD1. Unmatched junction bases numbered 10, after V lost 6 bases and J lost 5 bases. Germline CDR1 is MNHEY and CDR2 is SMNVEV (reference sequence). The CDR3 runs 16 residues. The CDR3 sequence is CASSVTRQGGTGELFF. Here the CDR3 DNA reads TGTGCCAGCAGCGTCACCCGACAGGGGGGTACCGGGGAGCTGTTTTTT.

The chain carries TRBV9 and TRBJ2-3; D remains ambiguous. The CDR3 is made up of 16 amino acids. Germline V gene lookup returns CDR1 SGDLS and CDR2 YYNGEE. The ends were cut back, 0 bases at V and 0 bases at J, with 11 bases in the middle. CDR3 in amino acids: CASSVVSARSTDTQYF. For the CDR3, the DNA is TGTGCCAGCAGCGTAGTGTCGGCTAGAAGCACAGATACGCAGTATTTT.

V and J are TRBV11-1 and TRBJ2-7; D is ambiguous. Germline assignment: CDR1 SGHAT and CDR2 FQDESV (reference sequence). The CDR3 has 12 residues. The V and J ends lost 1 base and 6 bases respectively, with 7 bases between them. CDR3 DNA sequence: TGTGCCAGCAGCTTAGAACCTACCGAGCAGTACTTC. It translates to CASSLEPTEQYF.

This sequence joins TRBV9 and TRBJ1-6; D remains unclear. V was trimmed by 5 bases and J by 10 bases, leaving 13 bases between them. The CDR3 loop spans 13 amino acids. Germline V gene lookup returns CDR1 SGDLS and CDR2 YYNGEE. The CDR3 DNA sequence: TGTGCCAGCAGTGGTGGGGAGAGATCACCCCTCCACTTT. Amino acid sequence: CASSGGERSPLHF.

This clone appeared once. This chain links TRBV5-1 with TRBJ2-1, with D maybe TRBD2 (5 bases). Germline loops: CDR1 SGHRS, CDR2 YFSETQ. The CDR3 is 15 residues long. V shed 2 bases and J shed 3 bases, with 12 bases lying between them. DNA for the CDR3: TGCGCCAGCAGCTTACAACCACGGGGCTACAATGAGCAGTTCTTC. This gives the protein CASSLQPRGYNEQFF.

The rearrangement joins TRBV23-1 to TRBJ2-7; D is unclear. TRBV23-1 has ORF status, its function being uncertain. V gave up 1 base and J gave up 3 bases, with 7 bases separating them. The CDR3 is 13 residues long. The CDR3 is CASSQWPGYEQYF. The CDR3, as DNA: TGCGCCAGCAGTCAATGGCCGGGCTACGAGCAGTACTTC.

The rearrangement joins TRBV28 to TRBJ2-1; the match to TRBD2 covers 11 bases. V trimming: 7 bases; J trimming: 7 bases; junction bases outside the gene matches: 12. The CDR3 contains 16 residues. Germline V gene lookup returns CDR1 MDHEN and CDR2 SYDVKM. The CDR3 DNA sequence: TGTGCCAGCACCTCTAGCGGGAGGAAGGGAGGGAATGAGCAGTTCTTC. It yields the protein CASTSSGRKGGNEQFF.

This chain connects TRBV27 to TRBJ1-4, with TRBD1 identical over 11 bases. The V gene end was trimmed by 5 bases and the J gene end by 5 bases; junction bases not matched to a gene: 13. Per the germline V gene, CDR1 is MNHEY and CDR2 is SMNVEV (reference sequence). There are 18 residues in the CDR3. The CDR3 coding sequence is TGTGCCAGCAGTAAACAAACCTGGGACAGGGGGAGGAATGAAAAACTGTTTTTT. It translates to CASSKQTWDRGRNEKLFF.

The chain carries TRBV7-9 and TRBJ1-1; 7 bases are shared with TRBD1. Germline V gene data show CDR1 as SEHNR and CDR2 as FQNEAQ (reference sequence). The J segment lost 8 bases and the V segment lost 3 bases, leaving 9 bases of the junction unmatched. The CDR3 has 14 residues. The CDR3 protein is CASSFQFQGGEAFF. Here the CDR3 DNA reads TGTGCCAGCAGCTTTCAATTCCAGGGGGGAGAAGCTTTCTTT.

J is TRBJ2-3 and V is TRBV28; D remains ambiguous. The CDR3 runs 14 residues. Per the germline V gene, CDR1 is MDHEN and CDR2 is SYDVKM. V lost 7 bases and J lost 4, with 15 bases in between. The CDR3 loop is CASISTGDADTQYF. DNA for the CDR3: TGTGCCAGCATCTCCACGGGTGATGCAGATACGCAGTATTTT.

The chain employs TRBV6-5 and TRBJ2-7, with D hard to call. The CDR3 runs to 12 residues. The ends were cut back, 4 bases at V and 0 bases at J, with 4 bases in the middle. Germline V CDR1 and CDR2: MNHEY, SVGAGI. CDR3: CASSSLSYEQYF. The CDR3 DNA follows: TGTGCCAGCAGTTCACTCTCCTACGAGCAGTACTTC.

Of note for this clone: The final CDR3 position lacks the conserved phenylalanine or tryptophan, pointing to a likely read error. The limits of the CDR3 on the DNA are not certain, so only TCRdb's listed CDR3 is given. The V call is TRBV30, the J call TRBJ1-1; the table gives TRBD1 as D, unverified against the DNA. 12 amino acids form the CDR3, both terminal residues included. Germline V gene sequence: CDR1 GTSNPN, CDR2 SVGIG (reference sequence). The CDR3 region is CACIQGYSPVFL.

Only one count was recorded for this clone. This chain uses TRBV19 with TRBJ1-1; unclear D gene. From germline, CDR1 is LNHDA and CDR2 SQIVND (reference sequence). There are 15 residues in the CDR3. With 3 bases removed from V and 0 bases from J, the gap between germline ends came to 11 bases. CDR3 DNA sequence: TGTGCCAGTAGTATCATTCAGTCAATGAACACTGAAGCTTTCTTT. Translation gives CASSIIQSMNTEAFF.

This rearrangement joins TRBV4-3 to TRBJ2-7; D might be TRBD1 (5 bases). The CDR3 is 14 amino acids. Trimming removed 4 bases at V and 2 bases at J, with 12 bases between. Per the germline V gene, CDR1 is LGHNA and CDR2 is YSLEER. The CDR3 loop is CASSPDTTTYEQYF. In DNA, the CDR3 is TGCGCCAGCAGCCCGGACACTACAACCTACGAGCAGTACTTC.

This chain joins TRBV6-5 and TRBJ1-2, with TRBD1 matching 9 bases. CDR1 and CDR2 from the germline V gene are MNHEY and SVGAGI. Trimming cost V 6 bases and J 8 bases; bases outside gene matches: 10. The CDR3 runs to 14 residues. CDR3: CASRPGQGRTGYTF. In nucleotides, the CDR3 is TGTGCCAGCAGGCCGGGACAGGGACGGACGGGCTACACCTTC.

J is TRBJ2-7 and V is TRBV3-1 (or the pseudogene TRBV3-2); TRBD2 agrees at 9 bases. After removal of 6 bases from V and 3 bases from J, the junction contained 6 bases not matched to a gene. Germline V CDR1 and CDR2: LGHDT, YNNKEL (reference sequence). The CDR3 extends over 14 amino acids. The CDR3 coding sequence is TGTGCCAGCAGGGTTAGCGGGAGCGGCTACGAGCAGTACTTC. It is translated as CASRVSGSGYEQYF.

The genes are TRBV6-1 and TRBJ2-7; maybe TRBD1 (6 bases). CDR1 and CDR2 from the germline V gene are MNHNS and SASEGT. The CDR3 length is 15 residues. V lost 0 bases, J lost 3 bases, and 12 bases lay in between. Here the CDR3 reads CASSEAETGYYEQYF. Here the CDR3 DNA reads TGTGCCAGCAGTGAAGCGGAGACAGGTTACTACGAGCAGTACTTC.

The V and J genes are TRBV27 and TRBJ1-3, with 9 bases matching TRBD1. The CDR3 totals 16 residues. With 0 bases clipped from V and 5 bases from J, the junction kept 5 bases outside the gene matches. Germline V gives CDR1 MNHEY, CDR2 SMNVEV (reference sequence). The CDR3 DNA reads as TGTGCCAGCAGTTTATCGGGACAGGGTAATCGAAACACCATATATTTT. Translated: CASSLSGQGNRNTIYF.

The rearrangement links TRBV4-1 to TRBJ1-3; possibly TRBD1 for D (5 bases). V was cut by 0 bases and J by 2 bases, with 11 bases left in between. CDR1 is MGHRA, CDR2 YSYEKL, per germline. The CDR3 contains 16 residues. CDR3: CASSQDQGYAGNTIYF. In DNA, the CDR3 is TGCGCCAGCAGCCAAGATCAGGGTTACGCTGGAAACACCATATATTTT.

The chain is built from TRBV12-3 or TRBV12-4 and TRBJ2-3, with TRBD1 matching 9 bases. Trimming at V came to 5 bases and at J to 10 bases, leaving 4 bases not matched to a gene. The CDR3 runs 12 residues. The CDR3 loop reads CASSRQGGAQYF. The CDR3, as DNA: TGTGCCAGCAGTCGACAGGGGGGTGCGCAGTATTTT.

The CDR3 nucleotides are TGTGCCAGCCGCCTGGGACAGGGGTCCTATGGCTACACCTTC. It specifies CASRLGQGSYGYTF. The chain has TRBV6-5 and TRBJ1-2, with 10 positions matching TRBD1. This CDR3 region has 14 residues. Germline CDR1 is MNHEY and CDR2 is SVGAGI. The trim removed 8 bases at V and 4 bases at J, leaving 7 bases unmatched.

This clone was seen only a few times. The chain recombines TRBV7-8 with TRBJ2-2; 7 bases line up with TRBD1. CDR1 is SGHVS, CDR2 FQNEAQ, per germline. CDR3 length equals 14 residues. The trim removed 6 bases at V and 7 bases at J, leaving 8 bases unmatched. The chain's CDR3 is CASSQNRGGGELFF. DNA of the CDR3: TGTGCCAGCAGTCAGAACAGGGGTGGCGGGGAGCTGTTTTTT. Drawing the rest from reference TRBV7-8 and TRBJ2-2, the complete variable domain is GAGVSQSPRYKVAKRGQDVALRCDPISGHVSLFWYQQALGQGPEFLTYFQNEAQLDKSGLPSDRFFAERPEGSVSTLKIQRTQQEDSAVYLCASSQNRGGGELFFGEGSRLTVL.